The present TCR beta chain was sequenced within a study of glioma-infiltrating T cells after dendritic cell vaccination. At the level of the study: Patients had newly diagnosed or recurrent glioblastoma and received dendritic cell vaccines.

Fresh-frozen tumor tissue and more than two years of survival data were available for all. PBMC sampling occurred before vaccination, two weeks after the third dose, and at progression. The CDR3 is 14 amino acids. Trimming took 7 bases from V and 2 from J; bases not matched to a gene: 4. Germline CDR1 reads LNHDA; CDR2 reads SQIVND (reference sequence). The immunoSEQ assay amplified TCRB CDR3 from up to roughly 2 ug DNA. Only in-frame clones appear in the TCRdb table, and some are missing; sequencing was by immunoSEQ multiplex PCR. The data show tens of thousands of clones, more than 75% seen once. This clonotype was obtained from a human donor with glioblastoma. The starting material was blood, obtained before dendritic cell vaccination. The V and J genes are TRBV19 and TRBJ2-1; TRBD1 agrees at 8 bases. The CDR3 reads CASMAGGTYNEQFF. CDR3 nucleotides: TGTGCCAGTATGGCAGGGGGCACCTACAATGAGCAGTTCTTC.